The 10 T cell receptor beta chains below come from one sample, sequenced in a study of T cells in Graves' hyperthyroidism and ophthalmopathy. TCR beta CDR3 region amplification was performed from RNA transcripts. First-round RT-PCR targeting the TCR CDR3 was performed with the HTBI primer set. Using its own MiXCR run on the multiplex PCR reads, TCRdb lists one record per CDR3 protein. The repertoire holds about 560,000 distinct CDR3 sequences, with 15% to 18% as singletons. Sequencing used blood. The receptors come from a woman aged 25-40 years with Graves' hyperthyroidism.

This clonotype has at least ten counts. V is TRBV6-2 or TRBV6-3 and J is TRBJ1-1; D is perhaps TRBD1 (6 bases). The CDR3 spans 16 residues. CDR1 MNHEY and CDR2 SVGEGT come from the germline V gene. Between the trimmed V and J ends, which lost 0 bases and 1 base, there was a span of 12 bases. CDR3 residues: CASSYSTGTPNTEAFF. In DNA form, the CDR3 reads TGTGCCAGCAGTTACTCGACTGGGACACCGAACACTGAAGCTTTCTTT.

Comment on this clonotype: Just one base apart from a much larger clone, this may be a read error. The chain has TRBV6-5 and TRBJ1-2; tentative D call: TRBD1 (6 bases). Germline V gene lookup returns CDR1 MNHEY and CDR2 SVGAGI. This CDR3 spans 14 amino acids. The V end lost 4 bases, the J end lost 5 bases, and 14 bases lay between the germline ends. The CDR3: CASSCAGELYGYTF. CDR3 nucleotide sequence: TGTGCCAGCAGTTGCGCAGGGGAGTTGTATGGCTACACCTTC.

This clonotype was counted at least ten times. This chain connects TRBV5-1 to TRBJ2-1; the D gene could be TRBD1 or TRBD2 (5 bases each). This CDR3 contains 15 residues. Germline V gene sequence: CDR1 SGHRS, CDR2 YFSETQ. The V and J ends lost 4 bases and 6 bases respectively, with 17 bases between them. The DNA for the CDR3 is TGCGCCAGCAGCCCCTTGGGACCAGCCCCCAATGAGCAGTTCTTC. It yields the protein CASSPLGPAPNEQFF.

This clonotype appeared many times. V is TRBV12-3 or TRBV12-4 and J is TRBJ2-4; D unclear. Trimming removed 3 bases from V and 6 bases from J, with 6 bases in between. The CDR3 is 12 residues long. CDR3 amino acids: CASSFPRNIQYF. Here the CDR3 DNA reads TGTGCCAGCAGTTTCCCTAGAAACATTCAGTACTTC.

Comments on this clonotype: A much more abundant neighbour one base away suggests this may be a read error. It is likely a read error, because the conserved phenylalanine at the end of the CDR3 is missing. CDR3 DNA: TGTGCCAGCTCACCTCCCGGGACAGAACGAGAGACCCAGTACCTC. It translates to CASSPPGTERETQYL. V usage is TRBV18 and J usage is TRBJ2-5; 7 bases line up with TRBD1. J was trimmed by 4 bases and V by 3 bases; bases with no gene match: 8. The germline gives CDR1 KGHSH, CDR2 LQKENI. The CDR3 runs to 15 residues.

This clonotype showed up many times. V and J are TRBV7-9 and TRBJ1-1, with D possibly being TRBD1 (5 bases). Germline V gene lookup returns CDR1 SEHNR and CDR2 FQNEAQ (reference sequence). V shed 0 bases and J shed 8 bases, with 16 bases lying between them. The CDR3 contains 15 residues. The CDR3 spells CASSLARQFTAEAFF. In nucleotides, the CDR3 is TGTGCCAGCAGCTTAGCCAGACAGTTCACCGCCGAAGCTTTCTTT.

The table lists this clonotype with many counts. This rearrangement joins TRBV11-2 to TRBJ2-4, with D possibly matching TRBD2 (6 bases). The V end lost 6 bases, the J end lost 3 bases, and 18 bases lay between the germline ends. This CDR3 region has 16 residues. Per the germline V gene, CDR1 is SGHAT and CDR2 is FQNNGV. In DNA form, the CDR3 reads TGTGCCAGCAGGGGACTTCGCGACCTCGGCAAAAACATTCAGTACTTC. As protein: CASRGLRDLGKNIQYF.

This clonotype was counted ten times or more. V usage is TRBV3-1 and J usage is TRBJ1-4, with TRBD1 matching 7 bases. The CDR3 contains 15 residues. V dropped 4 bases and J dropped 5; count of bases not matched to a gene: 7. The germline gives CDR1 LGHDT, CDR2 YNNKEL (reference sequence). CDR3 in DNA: TGTGCCAGCAGCCCGACAGGGAACCTAAATGAAAAACTGTTTTTT. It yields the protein CASSPTGNLNEKLFF.

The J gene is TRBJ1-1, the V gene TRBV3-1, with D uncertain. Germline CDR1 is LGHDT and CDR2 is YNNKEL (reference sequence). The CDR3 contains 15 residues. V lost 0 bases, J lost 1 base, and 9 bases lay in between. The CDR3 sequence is CASSQDRRENTEAFF. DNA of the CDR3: TGTGCCAGCAGCCAAGATCGGCGTGAGAACACTGAAGCTTTCTTT.

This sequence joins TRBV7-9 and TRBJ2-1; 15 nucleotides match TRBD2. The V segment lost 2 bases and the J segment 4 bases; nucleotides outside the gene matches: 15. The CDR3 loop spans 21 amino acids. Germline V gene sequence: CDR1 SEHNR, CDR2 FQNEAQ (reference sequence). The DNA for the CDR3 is TGTGCCAGCAGCTTACCCCAGGGACTAGCGGGAGGCAGGGGGATTTACAATGAGCAGTTCTTC. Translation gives CASSLPQGLAGGRGIYNEQFF.